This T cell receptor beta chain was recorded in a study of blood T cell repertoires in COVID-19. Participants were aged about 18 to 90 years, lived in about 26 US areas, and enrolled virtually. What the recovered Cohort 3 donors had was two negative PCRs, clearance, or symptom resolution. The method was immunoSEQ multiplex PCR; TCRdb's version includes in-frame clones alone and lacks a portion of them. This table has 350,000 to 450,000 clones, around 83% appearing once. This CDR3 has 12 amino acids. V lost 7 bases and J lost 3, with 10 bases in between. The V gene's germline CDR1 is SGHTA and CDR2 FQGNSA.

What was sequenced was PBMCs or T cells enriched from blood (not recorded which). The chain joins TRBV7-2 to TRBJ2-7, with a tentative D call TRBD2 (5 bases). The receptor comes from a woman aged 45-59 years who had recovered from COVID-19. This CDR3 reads CASNDGDYEQYF. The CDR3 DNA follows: TGTGCCAGCAACGACGGGGACTACGAGCAGTACTTC.